One sample yielded the 11 T cell receptor beta chains listed below, sequenced in a study of blood T cell repertoires in COVID-19. Repertoires were generated with immunoSEQ multiplex PCR, while TCRdb's copy carries only in-frame clones and drops some. The sample has 350,000 to 450,000 clones, more than 70% seen once. Sequences were obtained from peripheral blood. These receptors were collected from a woman aged 60-75 years with COVID-19, enrolled during active disease.

V usage is TRBV28 and J usage is TRBJ1-5; 7 bases agree with TRBD1. Germline lookup yields CDR1 MDHEN and CDR2 SYDVKM. The CDR3 runs 12 residues. Trimming removed 5 bases from V and 7 bases from J; junction bases left unmatched: 2. Written as DNA, the CDR3 is TGTGCCAGCAGTAGGGACAGCCAGCCCCAGCATTTT. This translates into CASSRDSQPQHF.

The chain couples TRBV5-1 to TRBJ1-4; possible D gene TRBD1, 5 bases. The V end was cut by 5 bases, the J end by 5 bases, with 10 bases between. From germline, CDR1 is SGHRS and CDR2 YFSETQ. The CDR3 has 13 residues. The CDR3 loop is CASSREGNEKLFF. The CDR3 DNA follows: TGCGCCAGCAGTCGGGAGGGGAATGAAAAACTGTTTTTT.

The V and J genes are TRBV9 and TRBJ2-6; no clear D. CDR1 and CDR2 (germline): SGDLS, YYNGEE. V was trimmed by 3 bases and J by 4 bases, leaving 8 bases between them. The CDR3 runs to 14 residues. The CDR3 DNA reads TGTGCCAGCAGCGCCCGAGCAGGGGCCAACGTCCTGACTTTC. It yields the protein CASSARAGANVLTF.

The chain recombines TRBV18 with TRBJ2-5; unclear D gene. The germline V gene encodes CDR1 KGHSH and CDR2 LQKENI. V was pared by 0 bases and J by 5 bases, with 7 bases between. The CDR3 runs to 13 residues. Here the CDR3 DNA reads TGTGCCAGCTCACCACCCCCCGGGGAGACCCAGTACTTC. This encodes CASSPPPGETQYF. Full variable domain (outside the CDR3, taken from reference TRBV18 and TRBJ2-5): NAGVMQNPRHLVRRRGQEARLRCSPMKGHSHVYWYRQLPEEGLKFMVYLQKENIIDESGMPKERFSAEFPKEGPSILRIQQVVRGDSAAYFCASSPPPGETQYFGPGTRLLVL.

This clone was seen only once. The J gene is TRBJ1-2, the V gene TRBV7-9, with 9 bases that match TRBD1. The V and J ends lost 0 bases and 7 bases, in that order; junction bases with no gene match: 6. CDR1 is SEHNR, CDR2 FQNEAQ, per germline (reference sequence). The CDR3 spans 15 residues. The CDR3 nucleotides are TGTGCCAGCAGCTTAGCAGGGGGACAGGGTGGTGGCTACACCTTC. Protein product: CASSLAGGQGGGYTF.

The chain links TRBV7-3 to TRBJ1-5; tentatively, D is TRBD1 (5 bases). The length of the CDR3 is 13 residues. The V gene lost 5 bases and the J gene lost 7 bases, with 12 bases spanning the gap. CDR1 SGHTA and CDR2 FQGTGA come from the germline V gene. The chain's CDR3 is CASSPTGDQPQHF. The CDR3 bases are TGTGCCAGCAGCCCCACGGGGGACCAGCCCCAGCATTTT.

The genes are TRBV10-3 and TRBJ1-1; 7 bases agree with TRBD1. CDR3 length: 12 residues. Germline trimming cut 8 bases from V and 5 bases from J; bases unmatched to any gene: 5. CDR1 and CDR2 from the germline V gene are ENHRY and SYGVKD. CDR3: CAIGGTATEAFF. The CDR3 DNA reads TGTGCCATCGGTGGGACAGCTACTGAAGCTTTCTTT.

The chain has TRBV19 and TRBJ2-7; 9 nucleotides match TRBD1. From germline, CDR1 is LNHDA and CDR2 SQIVND (reference sequence). The length of the CDR3 is 14 residues. Unmatched junction bases numbered 4, after V lost 5 bases and J lost 2 bases. CDR3 in amino acids: CASSQGTGTYEQYF. DNA for the CDR3: TGTGCCAGTAGTCAGGGGACAGGGACCTACGAGCAGTACTTC.

This chain uses TRBV6-4 with TRBJ1-6; no clear D. The CDR3 has 13 residues. V shed 4 bases and J shed 7 bases, with 8 bases lying between them. CDR1 is MRHNA, CDR2 SNTAGT, per germline. CDR3 loop: CASSVRENSPLHF. Here the CDR3 DNA reads TGTGCCAGCAGTGTACGGGAGAATTCACCCCTCCACTTT.

The V and J genes are TRBV28 and TRBJ1-4, with TRBD1 matching 8 bases. V was pared by 3 bases and J by 7 bases, with 4 bases of the junction left unmatched. Germline CDR1 and CDR2: MDHEN and SYDVKM. This CDR3 is built from 14 residues. Here the CDR3 DNA reads TGTGCCAGCAGTTTGACAGGGGCAGGTGAAAAACTGTTTTTT. Protein: CASSLTGAGEKLFF.

The chain has TRBV12-3 or TRBV12-4 and TRBJ2-3, with D uncertain. The CDR3 covers 12 residues. The V end lost 7 bases, the J end lost 11 bases, and 16 bases lay between the germline ends. CDR3 sequence (DNA): TGTGCCAGCAATAAACTACCGTTTGGGCAGTATTTT. Its translation: CASNKLPFGQYF.